This T cell receptor beta chain was recovered during a study of blood T cell repertoires in COVID-19. About the study: The United States, Italy and Spain were the sources of the acute and convalescent COVID-19 samples.

Authors' data handling: Reference gene primer amplification in the assay estimated nucleated cell counts. This table comes from immunoSEQ multiplex PCR, and its TCRdb copy is limited to in-frame clones, with some not included. V and J calls and clone size are those listed in that table; D and trimming were worked out from the DNA. The sample records around 120,000 clones, over 75% being singletons. Per the germline V gene, CDR1 is SGHDT and CDR2 is YYEEEE. V was clipped by 2 bases and J by 3 bases; unmatched bases: 7. The CDR3 loop spans 16 amino acids. In its sample, this clone was seen a few times. Sequenced: peripheral blood. The sequence derives from a man aged 35-49 years with active or convalescent COVID-19. This chain joins TRBV5-6 and TRBJ1-1; 10 positions match TRBD1. The CDR3 is CASSLRRTGGDTEAFF. In DNA, the CDR3 is TGTGCCAGCAGCTTACGGCGGACAGGGGGGGACACTGAAGCTTTCTTT.